This T cell receptor (beta chain) was sequenced for a study of vaccination effects on CD4 cells after COVID-19. Study in general: It was two doses of either the BNT162b2 or mRNA-1273 vaccine that participants received.

Before sequencing took place, the ViraFEST assay used viral peptide pools to expand antigen-specific CD4+ T cells. At the end of about ten days of culture, CD4+ T cells were isolated. Vaccine recipients, nucleocapsid antibody negative, had no prior SARS-CoV-2 infection. Details on this clone: The antigen remains unidentified.

The data were produced by immunoSEQ multiplex PCR, yet TCRdb's version contains in-frame clones alone and is incomplete. The sample carries 25,000 to 35,000 clones, over 70% recorded once. Study outcomes and limitations: Relatively few convalescent patients took part in the study, which had no early post-infection timepoints.

This CDR3 has 15 residues. V was pared by 4 bases and J by 0 bases, with 10 bases between. From germline, CDR1 is SGHRS and CDR2 YFSETQ. This chain uses TRBV5-1 with TRBJ2-2; perhaps TRBD2 as D (5 bases). The sequencing here drew on CD4+ T cells from PBMCs cultured with SARS-CoV-2 spike peptides, taken before COVID-19 vaccination. The TCR sequence derives from a human donor who received a COVID-19 vaccine. The CDR3 protein is CASSLGLSNTGELFF. For the CDR3, the DNA is TGCGCCAGCAGCCTAGGACTCTCGAACACCGGGGAGCTGTTTTTT.